These 15 T cell receptor beta chains were all obtained from the same sample, sequenced in a study of shared clonotypes between healthy human individuals. TCRdb's copy holds only in-frame clones and misses some; the assay was immunoSEQ multiplex PCR. Among 1,400,000 or so clones listed, about 98.5% were seen once. Source material: naive CD4+ T cells sorted from blood. The subset here: CD45RA+ positively selected. These receptors were obtained from a young man in good health.

The chain couples TRBV14 to TRBJ2-1, with D unresolved. Germline-derived CDR1 and CDR2 are SGHDN and FVKESK. V lost 2 bases to trimming and J lost 10 bases, with 12 bases between them. CDR3 length equals 13 residues. CDR3 DNA: TGTGCCAGCAGCCAAATACTTCGGTTCGAGCAGTTCTTC. Translated: CASSQILRFEQFF.

The chain combines TRBV7-3 with TRBJ2-2; D is undetermined. Per germline, CDR1 SGHTA and CDR2 FQGTGA. This CDR3 has 12 residues. The V end was cut by 6 bases, the J end by 1 base, with 3 bases between. The CDR3 here is CASRGNTGELFF. DNA for the CDR3: TGTGCCAGCAGAGGGAACACCGGGGAGCTGTTTTTT.

The gene calls are TRBV5-1 and TRBJ2-2, with 7 positions matching TRBD1. The CDR3 totals 14 residues. In germline, CDR1 is SGHRS, CDR2 YFSETQ. The trim removed 5 bases at V and 7 bases at J, leaving 8 bases unmatched. The CDR3 loop is CASSRQGFLGELFF. The CDR3 bases are TGCGCCAGCAGTCGACAGGGATTTCTCGGGGAGCTGTTTTTT.

This clone was seen only once. The genes are TRBV5-4 and TRBJ1-3, with D hard to call. This CDR3 has 16 residues. V dropped 0 bases and J dropped 0 bases, with 10 bases sitting between them. The germline V gene has CDR1 SGHNT and CDR2 YYREEE (reference sequence). For the CDR3, the DNA is TGTGCCAGCAGCTTGGGGGCCAGGACCTCTGGAAACACCATATATTTT. Translated: CASSLGARTSGNTIYF.

The chain has TRBV7-2 and TRBJ1-5, with a possible D match to TRBD1 (5 bases). The CDR3 is made up of 15 amino acids. Germline assignment: CDR1 SGHTA and CDR2 FQGNSA. Trimming cost V 1 base and J 5 bases, with 12 bases left between them. The CDR3 region is CASSLGTLIDQPQHF. The CDR3 DNA follows: TGTGCCAGCAGCTTAGGGACATTGATTGATCAGCCCCAGCATTTT.

The chain combines TRBV11-2 with TRBJ1-2; D remains ambiguous. The V gene's germline CDR1 is SGHAT and CDR2 FQNNGV. The CDR3 is 14 residues long. The germline V and J ends were trimmed by 3 bases and 8 bases, with 16 bases remaining between them. In DNA, the CDR3 is TGTGCCAGCAGCTTGAATCCGGGTCCCCCAGGCTACACCTTC. This sequence encodes CASSLNPGPPGYTF.

This rearrangement joins TRBV27 to TRBJ2-1; D unclear. CDR3 length equals 16 residues. Trimming removed 5 bases from V and 8 bases from J, with 22 bases in between. The V gene's germline CDR1 is MNHEY and CDR2 SMNVEV (reference sequence). CDR3: CASSTKIRTTPHEQFF. The CDR3 coding sequence is TGTGCCAGCAGTACAAAGATCCGGACCACGCCCCATGAGCAGTTCTTC.

This chain uses TRBV10-2 with TRBJ1-3; D unclear. The V gene's germline CDR1 is WSHSY and CDR2 SAAADI. CDR3 length equals 13 residues. V lost 8 bases and J lost 6, with 14 bases in between. CDR3 residues: CASGWDVSNTIYF. The CDR3 DNA is TGCGCCAGCGGATGGGATGTTTCAAACACCATATATTTT.

This clone was counted once. The rearrangement links TRBV5-6 to TRBJ2-7, with a tentative D call TRBD2 (6 bases). The V end lost 5 bases, the J end lost 5 bases, and 14 bases lay between the germline ends. The CDR3 sequence is 13 residues long. The germline V gene encodes CDR1 SGHDT and CDR2 YYEEEE. Here the CDR3 DNA reads TGTGCCAGCAGAAGGGGCTCGGGGGACGAGCAGTACTTC. Encoded protein: CASRRGSGDEQYF.

The rearrangement links TRBV7-3 to TRBJ2-1, with D possibly being TRBD1 (5 bases). The germline V gene encodes CDR1 SGHTA and CDR2 FQGTGA. The CDR3 totals 17 residues. Trimming stripped 2 bases from V and 7 bases from J, with 21 bases between. The CDR3 nucleotides read TGTGCCAGCAGCTTAGGATATGCCCGGAGCAGGGCAAATGAGCAGTTCTTC. Residues: CASSLGYARSRANEQFF.

This chain joins TRBV29-1 and TRBJ2-7; D not certain. The germline V gene encodes CDR1 SQVTM and CDR2 ANQGSEA. The CDR3 covers 13 residues. V dropped 3 bases and J dropped 4 bases, with 13 bases sitting between them. This CDR3 is CSVDGGKRYEQYF. The CDR3, as DNA: TGCAGCGTTGATGGTGGAAAGAGGTACGAGCAGTACTTC.

The table lists this clone with a count of one. CDR3 coding DNA: TGTGCCAGCAGCCTACGACAGGGATTGGCAGCCACAGATACGCAGTATTTT. Amino acids: CASSLRQGLAATDTQYF. The chain employs TRBV2 and TRBJ2-3; 7 nucleotides line up with TRBD1. The CDR3 runs 17 residues. The germline V gene has CDR1 SNHLY and CDR2 FYNNEI. V shed 6 bases and J 2 bases; nucleotides not matched to a gene: 14. Using reference TRBV2 and TRBJ2-3 for the parts outside the CDR3, the full variable domain is EPEVTQTPSHQVTQMGQEVILRCVPISNHLYFYWYRQILGQKVEFLVSFYNNEISEKSEIFDDQFSVERPDGSNFTLKIRSTKLEDSAMYFCASSLRQGLAATDTQYFGPGTRLTVL.

About this clone: In the same sample, other DNA sequences code for this CDR3. This sequence joins TRBV18 and TRBJ2-7; D is undetermined. The ends were cut back, 6 bases at V and 5 bases at J, with 8 bases in the middle. Germline-derived CDR1 and CDR2 are KGHSH and LQKENI. CDR3 length: 11 residues. The CDR3 sequence is CASSPKDEQYF. CDR3 sequence (DNA): TGTGCCAGCTCCCCAAAGGACGAGCAGTACTTC.

The chain has TRBV27 and TRBJ1-1; the D gene is possibly TRBD1 (6 bases). Germline lookup yields CDR1 MNHEY and CDR2 SMNVEV (reference sequence). CDR3 length equals 11 residues. Trimming stripped 3 bases from V and 8 bases from J, with 7 bases between. CDR3 sequence (DNA): TGTGCCAGCAGTTTGCAGGGGGAAGCTTTCTTT. This codes for CASSLQGEAFF.

This chain joins TRBV27 and TRBJ2-1; D might be TRBD1 or TRBD2, each matching 5 bases. CDR3 size: 13 residues. The V and J ends lost 5 bases and 8 bases respectively, with 13 bases between them. Germline V gives CDR1 MNHEY, CDR2 SMNVEV (reference sequence). In DNA form, the CDR3 reads TGTGCCAGCAGTCGCCCTTTGGGGGATGAGCAGTTCTTC. Protein sequence: CASSRPLGDEQFF.